The present TCR beta chain was sequenced within a study of T-cell memory formation after mild COVID-19. The CDR3 has 15 residues. With 6 bases removed from V and 2 bases from J, the gap between germline ends came to 14 bases. Germline V gives CDR1 MDHEN, CDR2 SYDVKM. Study conclusions and caveats: CD4/CD8 balance held among clones contracting day 15 to 85, and later expanders leaned CD4+. Cross-reactive memory appears to have joined, as suggested by some responding clones showing up in pre-infection memory.

TCRalpha and TCRbeta libraries used 5'RACE with constant-segment primers and UMIs. TCRdb re-called the 5' RACE reads with MiXCR, one entry per CDR3 protein. This table holds just over 300,000 distinct CDR3 sequences, roughly 19% found once. About this clonotype: Its antigen is not known.

Sequenced: PBMCs or a T cell subset sorted from them (not recorded which). The clonotype originates from a young man who had mild COVID-19 (a few samples of this study predate the infection). Cell type and time point are not known. V and J are TRBV28 and TRBJ1-3; no firm D call. CDR3 nucleotide sequence: TGTGCCAGCAGAGCCCCGACGAATGCTGGAAACACCATATATTTT. This gives the protein CASRAPTNAGNTIYF.